The clone carrying this T cell receptor (beta chain) was counted once. Arm-PCR of CDR3 regions and iRepertoire HTBI primers were the basis on which TCR beta libraries were built. TCRdb re-derived calls from the multiplex PCR reads in MiXCR, one entry per CDR3 protein. The sample lists hundreds of thousands of distinct CDR3 sequences, 15% to 20% occurring once. This entry comes from a study of regulatory T cells in long-lasting Graves disease. The V end was cut by 4 bases, the J end by 2 bases, with 12 bases between. Looked up from germline, CDR1 is MGHDK and CDR2 is SYGVNS. The CDR3 runs to 15 residues. Time point defined: newly diagnosed GD, antithyroid drugs for less than 3 months. PBMC-extracted RNA yielded the TCR library. This sample was shared with a second study, whose subject was T cells in Graves' hyperthyroidism and ophthalmopathy.

The genes are TRBV25-1 and TRBJ2-4; the D gene could be TRBD1 or TRBD2 (5 bases each). Source: peripheral blood mononuclear cells (PBMCs), taken at new diagnosis, from a patient treated with antithyroid drugs. The TCR sequence derives from a man in his late teens or twenties with Graves disease. DNA of the CDR3: TGTGCCAGCAGTGTGGGGACCGGACCCAAAAACATTCAGTACTTC. Amino acids: CASSVGTGPKNIQYF.